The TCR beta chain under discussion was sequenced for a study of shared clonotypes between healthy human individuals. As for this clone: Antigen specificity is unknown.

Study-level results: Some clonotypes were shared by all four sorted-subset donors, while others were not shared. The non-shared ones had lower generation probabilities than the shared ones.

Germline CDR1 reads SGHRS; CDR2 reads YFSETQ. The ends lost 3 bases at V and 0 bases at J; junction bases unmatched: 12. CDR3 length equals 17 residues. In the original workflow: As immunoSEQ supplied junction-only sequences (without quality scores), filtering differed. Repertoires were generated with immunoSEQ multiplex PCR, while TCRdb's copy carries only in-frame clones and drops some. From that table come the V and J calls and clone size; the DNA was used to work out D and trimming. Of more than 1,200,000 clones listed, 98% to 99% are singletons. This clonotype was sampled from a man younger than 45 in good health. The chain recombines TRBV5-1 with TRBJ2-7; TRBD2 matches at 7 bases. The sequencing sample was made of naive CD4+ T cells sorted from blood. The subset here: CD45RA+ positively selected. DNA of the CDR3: TGCGCCAGCAGCTGGGGAACTAGCGTAACCCCCTCCTACGAGCAGTACTTC. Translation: CASSWGTSVTPSYEQYF.